The count of the clone carrying this T cell receptor (beta chain) is one. These data come from a study of blood T cell repertoires in COVID-19. The wider study: The study drew acute and convalescent COVID-19 samples from the United States, Italy and Spain. PBMCs, B-cell-depleted T cells, or T cells were the source of the cDNA or gDNA that made up the material.

The protocol was immunoSEQ multiplex PCR, while the TCRdb copy is restricted to in-frame clones and leaves out a portion. Of roughly 380,000 clones listed, around 91% are singletons. In Seattle, patients joined the study during active infection and were tracked longitudinally. V lost 2 bases, J lost 2 bases, and 3 bases lay in between. The CDR3 loop spans 12 amino acids. Sequenced input: peripheral blood. The V gene is TRBV12-3 or TRBV12-4, the J gene TRBJ1-2; D is ambiguous. The TCR originated in a woman aged 40 to 50 with COVID-19, enrolled during active disease. DNA of the CDR3: TGTGCCAGCAGTTTATCAAACTATGGCTACACCTTC. This encodes CASSLSNYGYTF.